The present T cell receptor (beta chain) was sequenced within a study of blood T cell repertoires in COVID-19. At the level of the study: Nucleic acid was either cDNA or gDNA, and it came from T cells, B-cell-depleted T cells, or PBMCs.

Original processing methods: Amplification with reference gene primers provided the estimates of nucleated cell counts. The table came from immunoSEQ multiplex PCR; TCRdb's copy has only in-frame clones and leaves some out. The DNA gave D and trimming, while V, J and clone size come from that table. This sample has around 250,000 clones, with roughly 88% found just once. Germline V lookup: CDR1 SGHDN, CDR2 FVKESK. Trimming removed 0 bases from V and 4 bases from J, with 12 bases in between. The CDR3 sequence is 15 residues long. Source material: peripheral blood. The receptor comes from a woman between 65 and 79 years old with COVID-19, enrolled during active disease. The rearrangement joins TRBV14 to TRBJ1-1; D call uncertain. CDR3 DNA: TGTGCCAGCAGCCAAGATAGTGATTGGAGCACTGAAGCTTTCTTT. Encoded protein: CASSQDSDWSTEAFF.